The clone carrying this T cell receptor beta chain was seen repeatedly, ten times or more. Antigen: not known. These data originate in a study of T cell repertoires in cytomegalovirus infection. Study context: Shared public TCR beta signatures pointed to both CMV infection and a matching HLA type.

TCRdb called the reads again in MiXCR, with one record for every CDR3 protein. The sample has under 70,000 distinct CDR3 sequences; roughly a third are singletons. Study-level points and caveats: Adding up the frequency of public TCR beta families identified people who carried CMV plus the relevant HLA. HLA-C-restricted CMV clonotypes gave the most frequent clonotype in two of eight donors.

Germline V gives CDR1 SGHVS, CDR2 FNYEAQ. The CDR3 is made up of 18 amino acids. J gave up 2 bases and V 1 base, and 8 bases lay outside the gene matches. The rearrangement links TRBV7-6 to TRBJ2-2; 9 bases line up with TRBD2. Specimen: PBMCs, sequenced either directly or after in vitro stimulation (not recorded which). The clonotype was recovered from a human donor in good health (CMV status not recorded). Some clones in this sample may be carry-over from other donors' samples. CDR3 loop: CASSLEPKRGANTGELFF. For the CDR3, the DNA is TGTGCCAGCAGCTTAGAACCCAAGCGGGGGGCTAACACCGGGGAGCTGTTTTTT.